This T cell receptor (beta chain) was identified during a study of blood T cell repertoires in COVID-19. On the study more broadly: T cells, B-cell-depleted T cells, or PBMCs provided the cDNA or gDNA that served as material.

Original processing notes: The authors estimated nucleated cell counts from reference gene primer amplification. TCRdb keeps only in-frame clones here, not all; method: immunoSEQ multiplex PCR. V, J and clone size are taken as reported in that table, and D and trimming were inferred from the DNA itself. The sample has roughly 90,000 clones, over 75% seen once. The sample taken for sequencing was peripheral blood. The sequence came from a woman in her 70s with acute or convalescent COVID-19.

The CDR3 protein is CASSRQGSGYTF. CDR3 DNA sequence: TGTGCCAGCAGCCGACAGGGTTCTGGCTACACCTTC. The genes are TRBV12-3 or TRBV12-4 and TRBJ1-2; the match to TRBD1 covers 7 bases. There are 12 residues in the CDR3. V shed 6 bases, J shed 7 bases, and the junction held 5 bases outside the gene matches.